Only one count was recorded for the clone carrying this T cell receptor beta chain. Its antigen is undetermined. The sample is drawn from a study of radiation and T cells in renal cell carcinoma. Study findings and constraints: In nephrectomy-only tumors, top 100 clonotypes averaged 43%, versus approximately 54% irradiated.

Indicated treatment: 15 Gy SBRT to primary tumor, nephrectomy 4 weeks later. This CDR3 is 13 amino acids long. Per germline, CDR1 SGHRS and CDR2 YFSETQ. The ends were cut back, 0 bases at V and 5 bases at J, with 8 bases in the middle. Assay used: immunoSEQ multiplex PCR; TCRdb lists only in-frame clones, some missing. The sample has 15,000 to 20,000 clones; around 50% are singletons. This receptor was identified in a man aged 50 to 60 with renal cell carcinoma. The rearrangement uses TRBV5-1 and TRBJ2-5; D gene unclear. The sample in question was tumor tissue, obtained from a patient whose treatment included radiotherapy and nephrectomy. The CDR3 coding sequence is TGCGCCAGCAGCTTGGTTTCCAAGGAGACCCAGTACTTC. Its translation: CASSLVSKETQYF.